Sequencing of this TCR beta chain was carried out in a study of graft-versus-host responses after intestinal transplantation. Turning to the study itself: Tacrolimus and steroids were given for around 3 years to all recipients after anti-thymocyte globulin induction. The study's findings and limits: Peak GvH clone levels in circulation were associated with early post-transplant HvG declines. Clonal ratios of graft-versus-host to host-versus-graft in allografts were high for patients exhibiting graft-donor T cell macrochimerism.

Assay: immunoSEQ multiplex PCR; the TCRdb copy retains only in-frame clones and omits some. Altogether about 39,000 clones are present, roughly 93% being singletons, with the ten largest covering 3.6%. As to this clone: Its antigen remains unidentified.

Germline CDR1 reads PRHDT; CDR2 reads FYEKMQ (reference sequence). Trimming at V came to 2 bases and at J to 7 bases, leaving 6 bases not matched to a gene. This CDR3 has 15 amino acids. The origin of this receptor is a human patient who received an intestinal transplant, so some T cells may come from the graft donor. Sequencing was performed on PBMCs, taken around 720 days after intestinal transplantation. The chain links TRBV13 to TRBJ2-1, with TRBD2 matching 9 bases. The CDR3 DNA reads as TGTGCCAGCAGCTTAAGCGGGGGGTCCATGAATGAGCAGTTCTTC. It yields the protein CASSLSGGSMNEQFF.